This T cell receptor (beta chain) was captured by sequencing in a study of blood T cells in healthy people across ages. A sample-barcoded 5' primer and a J-beta primer mix were used in a second PCR of roughly 7 to 12 cycles. TCRdb reprocessed the 5' RACE reads via MiXCR and lists one record per CDR3 protein. The table records about 680,000 distinct CDR3 sequences, roughly 49% of them present only once. Trimming took off 1 base at V and 11 bases at J, with 15 bases between the two ends. The germline CDR1 and CDR2 sequences are LGHNA and YSLEER. This CDR3 contains 15 residues. J is TRBJ1-6 and V is TRBV4-3; D is possibly TRBD1 (5 bases). Sequenced material: blood. The sequence was collected from an older woman in good health. The DNA for the CDR3 is TGCGCCAGCAGCCAAGCGGTGGGAGGGGCTGCACCCCTCCACTTT. As protein: CASSQAVGGAAPLHF.